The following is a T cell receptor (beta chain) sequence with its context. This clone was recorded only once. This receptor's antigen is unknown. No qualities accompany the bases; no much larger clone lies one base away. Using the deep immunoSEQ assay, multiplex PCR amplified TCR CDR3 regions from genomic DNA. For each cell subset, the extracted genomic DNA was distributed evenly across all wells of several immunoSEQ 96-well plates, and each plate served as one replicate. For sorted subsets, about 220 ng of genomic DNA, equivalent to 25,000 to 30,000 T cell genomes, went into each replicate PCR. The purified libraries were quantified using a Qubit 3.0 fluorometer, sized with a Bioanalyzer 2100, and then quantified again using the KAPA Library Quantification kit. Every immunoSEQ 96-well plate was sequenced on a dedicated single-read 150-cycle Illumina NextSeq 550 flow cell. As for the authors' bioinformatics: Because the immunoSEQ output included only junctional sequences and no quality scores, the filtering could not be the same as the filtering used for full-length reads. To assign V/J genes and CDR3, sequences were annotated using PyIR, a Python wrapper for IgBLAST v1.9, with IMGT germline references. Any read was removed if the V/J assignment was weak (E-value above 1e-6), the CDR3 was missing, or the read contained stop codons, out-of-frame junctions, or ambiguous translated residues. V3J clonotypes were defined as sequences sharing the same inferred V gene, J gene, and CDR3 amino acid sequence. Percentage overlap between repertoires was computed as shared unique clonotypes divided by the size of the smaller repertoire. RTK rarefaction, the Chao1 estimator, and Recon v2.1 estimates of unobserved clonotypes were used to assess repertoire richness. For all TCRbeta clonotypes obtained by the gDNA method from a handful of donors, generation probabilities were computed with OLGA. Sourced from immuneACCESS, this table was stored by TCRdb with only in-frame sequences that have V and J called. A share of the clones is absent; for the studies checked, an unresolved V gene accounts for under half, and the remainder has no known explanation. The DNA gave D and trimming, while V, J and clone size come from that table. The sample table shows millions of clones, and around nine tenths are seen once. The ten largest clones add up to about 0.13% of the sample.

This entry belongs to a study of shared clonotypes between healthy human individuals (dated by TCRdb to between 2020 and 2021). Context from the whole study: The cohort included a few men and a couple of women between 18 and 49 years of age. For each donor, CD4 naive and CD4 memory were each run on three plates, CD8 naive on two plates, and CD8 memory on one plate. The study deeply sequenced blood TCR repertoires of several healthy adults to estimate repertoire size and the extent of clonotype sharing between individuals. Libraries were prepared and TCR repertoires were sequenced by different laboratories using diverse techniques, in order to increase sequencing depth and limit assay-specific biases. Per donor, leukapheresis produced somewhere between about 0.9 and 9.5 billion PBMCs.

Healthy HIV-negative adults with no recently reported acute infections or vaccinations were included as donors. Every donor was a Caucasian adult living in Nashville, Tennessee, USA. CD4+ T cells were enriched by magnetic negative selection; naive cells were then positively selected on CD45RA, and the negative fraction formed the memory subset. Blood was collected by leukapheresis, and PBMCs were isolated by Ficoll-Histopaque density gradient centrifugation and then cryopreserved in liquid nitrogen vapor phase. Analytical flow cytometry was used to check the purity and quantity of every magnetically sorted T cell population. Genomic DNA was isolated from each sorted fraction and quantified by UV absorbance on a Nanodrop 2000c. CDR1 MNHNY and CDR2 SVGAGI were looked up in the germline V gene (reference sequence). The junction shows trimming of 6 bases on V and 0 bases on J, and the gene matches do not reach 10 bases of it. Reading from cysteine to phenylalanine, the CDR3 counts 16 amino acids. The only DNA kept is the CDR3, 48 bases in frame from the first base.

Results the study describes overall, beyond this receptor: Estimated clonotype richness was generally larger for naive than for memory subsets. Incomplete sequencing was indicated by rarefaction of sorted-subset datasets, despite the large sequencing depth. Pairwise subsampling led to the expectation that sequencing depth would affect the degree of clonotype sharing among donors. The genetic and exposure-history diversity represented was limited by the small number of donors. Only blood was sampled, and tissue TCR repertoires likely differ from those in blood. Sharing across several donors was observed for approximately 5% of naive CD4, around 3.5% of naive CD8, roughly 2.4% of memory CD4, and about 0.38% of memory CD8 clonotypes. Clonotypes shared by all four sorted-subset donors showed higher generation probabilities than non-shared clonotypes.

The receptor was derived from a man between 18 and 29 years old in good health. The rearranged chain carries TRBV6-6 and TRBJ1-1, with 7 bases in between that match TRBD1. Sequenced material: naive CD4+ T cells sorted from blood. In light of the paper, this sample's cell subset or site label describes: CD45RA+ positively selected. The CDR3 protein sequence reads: CASRRTPQGVNTEAFF. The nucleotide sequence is TGTGCCAGCAGGAGGACCCCTCAGGGGGTGAACACTGAAGCTTTCTTT.